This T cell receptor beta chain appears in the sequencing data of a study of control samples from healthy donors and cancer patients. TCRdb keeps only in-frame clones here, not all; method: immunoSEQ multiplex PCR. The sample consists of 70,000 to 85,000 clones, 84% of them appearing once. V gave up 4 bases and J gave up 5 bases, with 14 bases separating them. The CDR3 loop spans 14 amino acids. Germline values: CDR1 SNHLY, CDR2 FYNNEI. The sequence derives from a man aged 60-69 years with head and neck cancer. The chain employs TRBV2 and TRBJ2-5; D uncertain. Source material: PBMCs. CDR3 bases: TGTGCCAGCAGTGGGATGTACAGAAGGGAGACCCAGTACTTC. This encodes CASSGMYRRETQYF.